This TCR gamma chain was captured in a study of gamma-delta chains in newborns, infants, children. On the study more broadly: Innate gammadelta T cells reportedly expand polyclonally right after birth, driven by microbial exposure, per the title.

TCRdb made new clone calls on the reads using CATT. Here the sample spans several hundred gamma-chain clones, roughly 2% being singletons. This clone is medium-sized (0.01 to 0.1%) within its sample. The V gene's germline CDR1 is VINAFY and CDR2 YDVSNSKD. V lost 0 bases and J lost 10; bases outside the gene matches: 3. The length of the CDR3 is 11 residues. This clonotype was sampled from a child who was a newborn, infant or young child, either healthy, febrile or measles-vaccinated (not recorded which). Sequenced: blood. The chain is built from TRGV5 and TRGJ1 or TRGJ2. The CDR3 DNA reads as TGTGCCACCTGGGACAGGCCCAAGAAACTCTTT. This sequence encodes CATWDRPKKLF.